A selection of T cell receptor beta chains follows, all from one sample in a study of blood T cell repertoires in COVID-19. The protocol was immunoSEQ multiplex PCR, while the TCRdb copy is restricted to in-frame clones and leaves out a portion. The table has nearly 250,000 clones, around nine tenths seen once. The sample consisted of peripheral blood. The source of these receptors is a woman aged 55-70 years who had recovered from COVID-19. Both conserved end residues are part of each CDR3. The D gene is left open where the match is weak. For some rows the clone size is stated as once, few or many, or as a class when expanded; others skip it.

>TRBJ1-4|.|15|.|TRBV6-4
TGTGCCAGCAGTCCAATGGGACTGCCTAATGAAAAACTGTTTTTT
CASSPMGLPNEKLFF
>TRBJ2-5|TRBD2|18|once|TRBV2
TGTGCCAGCAGCCATACTTATCGGACTAGCGGGGGCCAAGAGACCCAGTACTTC
CASSHTYRTSGGQETQYF
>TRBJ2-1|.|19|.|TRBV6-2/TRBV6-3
TGTGCCAGCAGTTACCCCTCAAGCGGGCGTACGAGCTCCTACAATGAGCAGTTCTTC
CASSYPSSGRTSSYNEQFF
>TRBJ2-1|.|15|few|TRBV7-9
TGTGCCAGCAGCACAGGACAAGGACGGCACAATGAGCAGTTCTTC
CASSTGQGRHNEQFF
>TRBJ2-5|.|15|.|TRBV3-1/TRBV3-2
TGTGCCAGCAGCCAAGAAGTCGGCCGAAGAGGTACCCAGTACTTC
CASSQEVGRRGTQYF
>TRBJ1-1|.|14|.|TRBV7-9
TGTGCCAGCAGCCCACAGGCGATGAACACTGAAGCTTTCTTT
CASSPQAMNTEAFF
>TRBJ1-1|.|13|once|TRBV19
TGTGCCAGTAACGGGGTATGGAACACTGAAGCTTTCTTT
CASNGVWNTEAFF
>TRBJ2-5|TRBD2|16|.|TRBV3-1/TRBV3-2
TGTGCCAGCAGCCGCGGTAGCGGGGGGGCCTGGGAGACCCAGTACTTC
CASSRGSGGAWETQYF
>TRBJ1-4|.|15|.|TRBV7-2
TGTGCCAGCAGCTTAAACGGGGGAGCTAATGAAAAACTGTTTTTT
CASSLNGGANEKLFF
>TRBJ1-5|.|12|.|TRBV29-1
TGCAGCGTTGGGCACGATGATCAGCCCCAGCATTTT
CSVGHDDQPQHF
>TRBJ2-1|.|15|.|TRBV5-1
TGCGCCAGCAGCTCAGGGACTGTCTCCTACAATGAGCAGTTCTTC
CASSSGTVSYNEQFF
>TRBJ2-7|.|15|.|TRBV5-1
TGCGCCAGCAGCTTTTTTGTCACAGCCGAGTACGAGCAGTACTTC
CASSFFVTAEYEQYF
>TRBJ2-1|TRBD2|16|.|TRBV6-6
TGTGCCAGCAGTACCACTACTAGCGGGGCCATTTATGAGCAGTTCTTC
CASSTTTSGAIYEQFF
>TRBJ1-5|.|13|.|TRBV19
TGTGCCAGCTCAGGCTTTGACAATCAGCCCCAGCATTTT
CASSGFDNQPQHF
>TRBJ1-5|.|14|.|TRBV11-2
TGTGCCAGCAGCTTAGACAGGGGTAATCAGCCCCAGCATTTT
CASSLDRGNQPQHF
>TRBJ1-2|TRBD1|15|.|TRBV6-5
TGTGCCAGCAGGTTTCTGGACAGGGGAATGCACGGCTACACCTTC
CASRFLDRGMHGYTF
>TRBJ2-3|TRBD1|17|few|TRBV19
TGTGCCAGTAGTATAGACTCTACAGGGGTTAGCACAGATACGCAGTATTTT
CASSIDSTGVSTDTQYF
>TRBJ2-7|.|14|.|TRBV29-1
TGCAGCGTTGTGGCTTCCGCCGATCCCTACGAGCAGTACTTC
CSVVASADPYEQYF
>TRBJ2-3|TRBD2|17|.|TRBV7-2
TGTGCCAGCAGCCCAACTAGCGGGGCTTGGGGCACAGATACGCAGTATTTT
CASSPTSGAWGTDTQYF
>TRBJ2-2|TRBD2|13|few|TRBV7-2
TGTGCCAGCAGCTTAGCGGGGGAGGGTCATAATTTTTTT
CASSLAGEGHNFF
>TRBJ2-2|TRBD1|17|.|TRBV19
TGTGCCAGTATCCCGAGGGGGCGAGGGGGCAACACCGGGGAGCTGTTTTTT
CASIPRGRGGNTGELFF
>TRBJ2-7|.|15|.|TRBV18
TGTGCCAGCTCCCGGGAACTACAGGGCTCCTACGAGCAGTACTTC
CASSRELQGSYEQYF
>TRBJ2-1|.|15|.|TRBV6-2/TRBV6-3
TGTGCCAGCAGTTATCTAGCGCCTCAGTACAATGAGCAGTTCTTC
CASSYLAPQYNEQFF